This entry describes one TCR beta chain. Its antigen is still unknown. The source of the sample is a study of shared clonotypes between healthy human individuals. The overall study: Each donor had three CD4 naive, three CD4 memory, two CD8 naive and one CD8 memory plate.

CDR1 and CDR2 from the germline V gene are LNHDA and SQIVND (reference sequence). There are 15 residues in the CDR3. Trimming cost V 3 bases and J 8 bases; bases outside gene matches: 10. Profiling relied on immunoSEQ multiplex PCR, and the TCRdb table lists in-frame clones only, not all of them. The profile shows more than 550,000 clones, 72% of them singletons. Study outcomes and limitations: Clonotype sharing across several donors was observed for about 4.8% of naive CD4 clonotypes.

This chain joins TRBV19 and TRBJ1-2; TRBD1 aligns across 9 bases. This sequence was found in a woman younger than 45 in good health. The sequencing input was memory CD4+ T cells sorted from blood. Stated subset: CD45RA-negative fraction. The CDR3 is CASSIGGQGYGGYTF. CDR3 DNA sequence: TGTGCCAGTAGTATTGGTGGACAGGGGTATGGAGGCTACACCTTC.